The 3 T cell receptor beta chains given below trace back to one sample, sequenced in a study of blood T cells in healthy people across ages. Through a sample-barcoded 5' primer and a J-beta primer mix, a second PCR was run for about 6 to 12 cycles. TCRdb fed the 5' RACE reads into MiXCR, producing one record per CDR3 protein. The table has about a million distinct CDR3 sequences, around 48% seen once. Sequencing was done on a sample of blood. The source is a man younger than 45 in good health.

The rearrangement links TRBV12-3 or TRBV12-4 to TRBJ2-5; D call uncertain. The V and J ends lost 3 bases and 3 bases respectively, with 8 bases between them. This CDR3 has 13 amino acids. CDR3 DNA sequence: TGTGCCAGCAGTTTTGTAGGGAAAGAGACCCAGTACTTC. Protein product: CASSFVGKETQYF.

V and J are TRBV6-1 and TRBJ2-7; D call uncertain. Germline CDR1 is MNHNS and CDR2 is SASEGT. Trimming removed 6 bases from V and 6 bases from J, with 9 bases in between. This CDR3 contains 11 residues. The CDR3 sequence is CASRVTSEQYF. The CDR3 bases are TGTGCCAGCAGGGTTACATCCGAGCAGTACTTC.

This clonotype has just a few counts. The gene calls are TRBV20-1 and TRBJ2-7; D call uncertain. The germline V gene has CDR1 DFQATT and CDR2 SNEGSKA (reference sequence). The V gene lost 6 bases and the J gene lost 2 bases, with 14 bases spanning the gap. The CDR3 is made up of 13 amino acids. The CDR3 reads CSAMGSRTYEQYF. CDR3 bases: TGCAGTGCCATGGGCAGCCGAACCTACGAGCAGTACTTC.